Below, one T cell receptor (beta chain) is given with its context. The entry originates in a study of CD8 T cells in Susac syndrome. RNA in amounts of roughly 0.5 to 1 ug was reverse transcribed with random hexamers. TCRdb ran MiXCR on the immunoSEQ multiplex PCR reads and lists one entry per CDR3 protein. The profile shows a few hundred thousand distinct CDR3 sequences, around 95% of them singletons. The sequence was obtained from a human donor with multiple sclerosis. Sequenced: CD4+ T cells from PBMCs.

CDR3 in DNA: TGTGCCAGCAGTGAAGGGCGTTATAATTCACCCCTCCACTTT. This codes for CASSEGRYNSPLHF. The chain carries TRBV2 and TRBJ1-6; no firm D call. Germline V gene lookup returns CDR1 SNHLY and CDR2 FYNNEI. The CDR3 loop spans 14 amino acids. The ends were cut back, 1 base at V and 4 bases at J, with 5 bases in the middle.